The 24 T cell receptor beta chains in this list originate from one sample, sequenced in a study of blood T cell repertoires in COVID-19. This table comes from immunoSEQ multiplex PCR, and its TCRdb copy is limited to in-frame clones, with some not included. This table holds about 170,000 clones, around three quarters found once. What was sequenced was PBMCs or T cells enriched from blood (not recorded which). The receptors were gathered from a woman aged 70 to 79 in a cohort exposed to, infected with or recovered from COVID-19 (not recorded which).

A word on this clone: The sample has other DNA sequences that encode this CDR3 too. The V gene is TRBV5-1, the J gene TRBJ1-3; D gene ambiguous. The CDR3 loop spans 14 amino acids. From germline, CDR1 is SGHRS and CDR2 YFSETQ. The V gene lost 0 bases and the J gene lost 0 bases, with 4 bases spanning the gap. CDR3 in DNA: TGCGCCAGCAGCTTGGGGAGCTCTGGAAACACCATATATTTT. Translating gives CASSLGSSGNTIYF.

The gene calls are TRBV2 and TRBJ1-3; D call uncertain. Trimming removed 5 bases from V and 0 bases from J, with 8 bases in between. Germline loops: CDR1 SNHLY, CDR2 FYNNEI. CDR3 size: 14 residues. The CDR3, as DNA: TGTGCCAGCAGTCCTTACATCTCTGGAAACACCATATATTTT. Its translation is CASSPYISGNTIYF. Supplemented by reference TRBV2 and TRBJ1-3, the full variable domain reads EPEVTQTPSHQVTQMGQEVILRCVPISNHLYFYWYRQILGQKVEFLVSFYNNEISEKSEIFDDQFSVERPDGSNFTLKIRSTKLEDSAMYFCASSPYISGNTIYFGEGSWLTVV.

The CDR3: CASSDGTTSSTEAFF. The DNA of the CDR3 is TGTGCCAGCAGCGACGGGACAACAAGTAGCACTGAAGCTTTCTTT. This chain uses TRBV28 with TRBJ1-1, with D perhaps matching TRBD1 (6 bases). This CDR3 region has 15 residues. The V and J ends lost 6 bases and 4 bases respectively, with 18 bases between them. Germline CDR1 and CDR2: MDHEN and SYDVKM.

The gene calls are TRBV28 and TRBJ2-3, with 9 bases fitting TRBD1. The ends lost 3 bases at V and 2 bases at J; junction bases unmatched: 9. CDR3 length equals 17 residues. Looked up from germline, CDR1 is MDHEN and CDR2 is SYDVKM. CDR3 loop: CASSFRVQGAYTDTQYF. DNA for the CDR3: TGTGCCAGCAGTTTTAGGGTACAGGGGGCCTACACAGATACGCAGTATTTT.

The rearrangement joins TRBV11-2 to TRBJ1-5; a weak D match, TRBD1 (5 bases). The CDR3 has 13 amino acids. Germline CDR1 reads SGHAT; CDR2 reads FQNNGV. The V gene lost 1 base and the J gene lost 5 bases, with 6 bases spanning the gap. The CDR3 DNA reads TGTGCCAGCAGCTTAGTAGGGGATCAGCCCCAGCATTTT. Encoded protein: CASSLVGDQPQHF. The full variable domain, in which reference TRBV11-2 and TRBJ1-5 provide the parts outside the CDR3, is EAGVAQSPRYKIIEKRQSVAFWCNPISGHATLYWYQQILGQGPKLLIQFQNNGVVDDSQLPKDRFSAERLKGVDSTLKIQPAKLEDSAVYLCASSLVGDQPQHFGDGTRLSIL.

The rearrangement uses TRBV3-1 (or the pseudogene TRBV3-2) and TRBJ1-5, with 8 bases matching TRBD1. The CDR3 covers 16 residues. Per the germline V gene, CDR1 is LGHDT and CDR2 is YNNKEL (reference sequence). Trimming at V came to 0 bases and at J to 4 bases, leaving 5 bases not matched to a gene. This CDR3 reads CASSQDGRGRNQPQHF. CDR3 in DNA: TGTGCCAGCAGCCAAGATGGCAGGGGGCGAAATCAGCCCCAGCATTTT.

V is TRBV11-1 and J is TRBJ2-7, with TRBD2 matching 13 bases. V shed 5 bases, J shed 2 bases, and the junction held 6 bases outside the gene matches. The CDR3 consists of 16 residues. Germline CDR1 SGHAT, CDR2 FQDESV (reference sequence). For the CDR3, the DNA is TGTGCCAGCAGCACTCGGACTAGCGGGGGACCCTACGAGCAGTACTTC. It encodes CASSTRTSGGPYEQYF.

The J gene is TRBJ2-5, the V gene TRBV6-5; possibly TRBD2 for D (6 bases). V dropped 2 bases and J dropped 7 bases, with 8 bases sitting between them. The germline V gene encodes CDR1 MNHEY and CDR2 SVGAGI. The CDR3 is 12 amino acids. CDR3 nucleotides: TGTGCCAGCAGTTACGCCGGGGGGACCCAGTACTTC. Amino acid sequence: CASSYAGGTQYF.

This chain links TRBV7-9 with TRBJ1-4; 7 bases fit TRBD1. Germline values: CDR1 SEHNR, CDR2 FQNEAQ (reference sequence). V dropped 1 base and J dropped 8; count of bases not matched to a gene: 7. This CDR3 region has 15 residues. The CDR3 protein is CASSLDRGAEEKLFF. CDR3 bases: TGTGCCAGCAGCTTAGACAGGGGCGCGGAGGAAAAACTGTTTTTT.

The V and J genes are TRBV21-1 and TRBJ2-3; the table's D gene call, TRBD1, was not cross checked with the DNA. TRBV21-1 is annotated as a pseudogene. CDR3 length: 16 amino acids. CDR3 in amino acids: CASRVRDNLSGDTQYF. CDR3 bases: TGTGCCAGCAGGGTACGGGACAACCTATCGGGGGATACGCAGTATTTT.

The chain is built from TRBV28 and TRBJ1-1; D is possibly TRBD1 (5 bases). This CDR3 is 14 amino acids long. Germline CDR1 reads MDHEN; CDR2 reads SYDVKM. V was cut by 2 bases and J by 0 bases, with 7 bases left in between. In DNA, the CDR3 is TGTGCCAGCAGTTTAAGACAGTTGAACACTGAAGCTTTCTTT. This encodes CASSLRQLNTEAFF. Supplemented by reference TRBV28 and TRBJ1-1, the full variable domain reads DVKVTQSSRYLVKRTGEKVFLECVQDMDHENMFWYRQDPGLGLRLIYFSYDVKMKEKGDIPEGYSVSREKKERFSLILESASTNQTSMYLCASSLRQLNTEAFFGQGTRLTVV.

The gene calls are TRBV28 and TRBJ1-2; TRBD1 matches 7 bases. The CDR3 has 14 residues. The junction had 12 bases not matched to a gene; V was cut back by 6 bases and J by 8 bases. The germline V gene encodes CDR1 MDHEN and CDR2 SYDVKM. The CDR3 sequence: CASSPGTDNLGYTF. The CDR3 bases are TGTGCCAGCAGCCCCGGGACAGATAACTTGGGCTACACCTTC.

This chain joins TRBV6-2 or TRBV6-3 and TRBJ2-1; D is perhaps TRBD2 (5 bases). V shed 5 bases and J shed 10 bases, with 15 bases lying between them. Germline assignment: CDR1 MNHEY and CDR2 SVGEGT. The CDR3 has 13 residues. The CDR3 loop is CASSGGGSLEQFF. CDR3 DNA sequence: TGTGCCAGCAGTGGCGGTGGGAGCTTGGAGCAGTTCTTC.

The chain is built from TRBV3-1 (or the pseudogene TRBV3-2) and TRBJ1-4; no clear D gene. Looked up from germline, CDR1 is LGHDT and CDR2 is YNNKEL (reference sequence). V shed 0 bases and J shed 10 bases, with 6 bases lying between them. This CDR3 spans 12 amino acids. CDR3 in DNA: TGTGCCAGCAGCCAAGATTTCGGAAAACTGTTTTTT. This encodes CASSQDFGKLFF.

This chain uses TRBV7-3 with TRBJ2-3; 9 bases are a match to TRBD2. J was trimmed by 3 bases and V by 5 bases; bases with no gene match: 12. The germline V gene encodes CDR1 SGHTA and CDR2 FQGTGA. CDR3 length: 17 residues. The CDR3 reads CASSHGASGAGTDTQYF. CDR3 DNA sequence: TGTGCCAGCAGCCATGGGGCTAGCGGGGCGGGGACAGATACGCAGTATTTT.

The rearrangement joins TRBV2 to TRBJ1-2, with a weak D call TRBD1 (6 bases). The germline gives CDR1 SNHLY, CDR2 FYNNEI. This CDR3 region has 14 residues. Deletions cut 8 bases from V and 4 bases from J, with 17 bases between. CDR3 amino acids: CASDEHNRVYGYTF. CDR3 sequence (DNA): TGTGCCAGCGATGAACACAACAGGGTCTATGGCTACACCTTC. Based on the CDR3 plus reference TRBV2 and TRBJ1-2, the full variable domain is EPEVTQTPSHQVTQMGQEVILRCVPISNHLYFYWYRQILGQKVEFLVSFYNNEISEKSEIFDDQFSVERPDGSNFTLKIRSTKLEDSAMYFCASDEHNRVYGYTFGSGTRLTVV.

V is TRBV9 and J is TRBJ2-1, with 12 bases identical to TRBD2. From germline, CDR1 is SGDLS and CDR2 YYNGEE. The length of the CDR3 is 15 residues. V lost 6 bases and J lost 8; bases outside the gene matches: 9. The CDR3 sequence: CASTEGLAGWYEQFF. Here the CDR3 DNA reads TGTGCCAGCACAGAGGGACTAGCGGGCTGGTATGAGCAGTTCTTC.

V is TRBV10-3 and J is TRBJ1-6; TRBD1 agrees at 8 bases. Losses at the gene ends were 7 bases for V and 3 bases for J; bases not matched to a gene: 14. Germline V CDR1 and CDR2: ENHRY, SYGVKD. This CDR3 is 18 amino acids long. For the CDR3, the DNA is TGTGCCATCACTTGGGACAGGCGACAACCAATCTATAATTCACCCCTCCACTTT. It yields the protein CAITWDRRQPIYNSPLHF.

V and J are TRBV2 and TRBJ2-2, with TRBD1 matching 8 bases. Germline V gene data show CDR1 as SNHLY and CDR2 as FYNNEI. V lost 6 bases and J lost 0; bases outside the gene matches: 3. The CDR3 length is 15 residues. CDR3 residues: CASSRQGSNTGELFF. The CDR3 coding sequence is TGTGCCAGCAGCCGACAGGGGTCGAACACCGGGGAGCTGTTTTTT.

This chain connects TRBV5-1 to TRBJ2-5, with D tentatively TRBD1 (6 bases). This CDR3 spans 14 amino acids. The V end lost 4 bases, the J end lost 0 bases, and 10 bases lay between the germline ends. The germline V gene has CDR1 SGHRS and CDR2 YFSETQ. The CDR3 DNA reads as TGCGCCAGCAGCGTAGACAGGAACCAAGAGACCCAGTACTTC. This codes for CASSVDRNQETQYF. The full variable domain, with the rest looked up from reference TRBV5-1 and TRBJ2-5, is KAGVTQTPRYLIKTRGQQVTLSCSPISGHRSVSWYQQTPGQGLQFLFEYFSETQRNKGNFPGRFSGRQFSNSRSEMNVSTLELGDSALYLCASSVDRNQETQYFGPGTRLLVL.

The chain employs TRBV5-4 and TRBJ2-1; 12 nucleotides align to TRBD2. Germline V gives CDR1 SGHNT, CDR2 YYREEE (reference sequence). Losses at the gene ends were 4 bases for V and 5 bases for J; bases not matched to a gene: 4. The CDR3 totals 15 residues. For the CDR3, the DNA is TGTGCCAGCAGCCCCCGGACTAGCGGGAACAATGAGCAGTTCTTC. Translation gives CASSPRTSGNNEQFF.

This chain joins TRBV19 and TRBJ2-2, with D maybe TRBD1 (6 bases). Deletions cut 3 bases from V and 3 bases from J, with 11 bases between. The CDR3 sequence is 15 residues long. CDR1 is LNHDA and CDR2 is SQIVND in the germline V gene (reference sequence). The CDR3 nucleotides read TGTGCCAGTAGTATGGGGGCACTGTACACCGGGGAGCTGTTTTTT. Amino acids: CASSMGALYTGELFF.

The table lists this clone with a few counts. The CDR3 loop is CASSQGTSNYGYTF. CDR3 nucleotides: TGTGCCAGCAGCCAAGGTACCAGTAACTATGGCTACACCTTC. This chain uses TRBV3-1 (or the pseudogene TRBV3-2) with TRBJ1-2; D is unresolved. Germline assignment: CDR1 LGHDT and CDR2 YNNKEL (reference sequence). This CDR3 has 14 residues. V lost 1 base to trimming and J lost 1 base, with 7 bases between them.

V and J are TRBV4-3 and TRBJ1-4; 8 bases map to TRBD1. CDR1 is LGHNA, CDR2 YSLEER, per germline. This CDR3 is 16 amino acids long. Trimming at V came to 3 bases and at J to 2 bases, leaving 5 bases not matched to a gene. CDR3 nucleotide sequence: TGCGCCAGCAGCCAGATGGGACAGGCCACTAATGAAAAACTGTTTTTT. Residues: CASSQMGQATNEKLFF.